Listed below are T cell receptor beta chains from one sample, sequenced in a study of blood T cell repertoires in COVID-19. The assay was immunoSEQ multiplex PCR, and TCRdb's table has in-frame clones only and misses some. In the table there are some 33,000 clones, more than 65% of which are singletons. The sample consisted of peripheral blood. Source of these receptors: a human donor in a cohort sampled during active COVID-19. CDR3s include the opening cysteine and the closing phenylalanine or tryptophan. D genes are given only for firm matches. Clone size appears in some rows only: once, few, many, or a class for an expanded clone.

>TRBD1|TRBJ1-2|TRBV5-1|-
TGCGCCAGCAGCCAGGACAGGGGGCTAGGGGGCTACACCTTC
CASSQDRGLGGYTF
>-|TRBJ1-4|TRBV3-1/TRBV3-2|-
TGTGCCAGCAGCCGCCTCGAGAGGAATTCGACTAATGAAAAACTGTTTTTT
CASSRLERNSTNEKLFF
>TRBD1|TRBJ2-5|TRBV24-1|-
TGTGCCACCAGTGAACCCGGGACAGGGACGGAGACCCAGTACTTC
CATSEPGTGTETQYF
>-|TRBJ2-2|TRBV6-5|-
TGTGCCAGCACCGAGTTTGGGCGCACCGGGGAGCTGTTTTTT
CASTEFGRTGELFF
>TRBD1|TRBJ2-7|TRBV29-1|-
TGCAGCGCCCGACAGGGAACATACGAGCAGTACTTC
CSARQGTYEQYF
>TRBD2|TRBJ2-3|TRBV3-1/TRBV3-2|-
TGTGCCAGCAGCGATCTAGCGGGCACAGATACGCAGTATTTT
CASSDLAGTDTQYF
>-|TRBJ1-2|TRBV12-3/TRBV12-4|-
TGTGCCAGCAGTTTAGATCCGGGGGATGGCTACACCTTC
CASSLDPGDGYTF
>-|TRBJ1-1|TRBV6-5|few
TGTGCCAGCAGTCGAACCCGGTCCACTGAAGCTTTCTTT
CASSRTRSTEAFF
>TRBD2|TRBJ2-3|TRBV4-1|-
TGCGCCAGCGTTCAGGGACTAGATTGGTATTTT
CASVQGLDWYF
>TRBD1|TRBJ1-2|TRBV24-1|-
TGTGCCACCAGTCAAGCCTCGACAGGGAAGGGCTACACCTTC
CATSQASTGKGYTF
>-|TRBJ2-5|TRBV5-1|few
TGCGCCAGCAGAGGGGGCCGGGACTCCGGGTCCTTAGAGACCCAGTACTTC
CASRGGRDSGSLETQYF
>-|TRBJ1-1|TRBV18|-
TGTGCCAGCTCAACAATGAACACTGAAGCTTTCTTT
CASSTMNTEAFF
>TRBD1|TRBJ2-5|TRBV29-1|-
TGCAGCGGTCGGCTCGGGACAGCTCAAGAGACCCAGTACTTC
CSGRLGTAQETQYF
>-|TRBJ2-5|TRBV5-4|-
TGTGCCAGCAGCCTCGGAGGCGGGACCCAAGAGACCCAGTACTTC
CASSLGGGTQETQYF
>TRBD2|TRBJ2-3|TRBV6-6|-
TGTGCCAGCAGTTACGGGCTAGCGGGGGCCTCAGATACGCAGTATTTT
CASSYGLAGASDTQYF
>-|TRBJ2-7|TRBV10-3|-
TGTGCCATCCTCGTTACCGGGACACTCGACGAGCAGTACTTC
CAILVTGTLDEQYF
>-|TRBJ1-1|TRBV18|-
TGTGCCAGCTCACCCCGAGATATGAACACTGAAGCTTTCTTT
CASSPRDMNTEAFF
>TRBD1|TRBJ2-2|TRBV7-2|-
TGTGCCAGCAGCCCTCACAGGGGGGCCGGGGAGCTGTTTTTT
CASSPHRGAGELFF
>-|TRBJ1-1|TRBV11-3|once
TGTGCCAGCAGCTTAGTCGGGGGGTCGGTAGCTTTCTTT
CASSLVGGSVAFF
>-|TRBJ2-1|TRBV28|-
TGTGCCAGCCGGACTGGAAATGAGCAGTTCTTC
CASRTGNEQFF
>-|TRBJ1-6|TRBV5-1|once
TGCGCCAGCAGCTTGGTGGCATCTTCACCCCTCCACTTT
CASSLVASSPLHF